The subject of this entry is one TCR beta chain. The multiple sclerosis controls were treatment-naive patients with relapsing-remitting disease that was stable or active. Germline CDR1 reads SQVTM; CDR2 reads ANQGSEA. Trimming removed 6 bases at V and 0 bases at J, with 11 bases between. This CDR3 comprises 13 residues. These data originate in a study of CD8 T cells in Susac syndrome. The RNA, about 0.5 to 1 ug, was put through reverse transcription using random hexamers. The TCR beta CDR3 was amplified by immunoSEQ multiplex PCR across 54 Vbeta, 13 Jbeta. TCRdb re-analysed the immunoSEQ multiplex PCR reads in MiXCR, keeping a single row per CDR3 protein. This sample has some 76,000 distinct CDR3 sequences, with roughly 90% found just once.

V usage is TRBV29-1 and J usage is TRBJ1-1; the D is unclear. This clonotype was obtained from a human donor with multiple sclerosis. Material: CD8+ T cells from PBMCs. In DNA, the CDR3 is TGCAGCGTAGAGGGAAACATGAACACTGAAGCTTTCTTT. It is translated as CSVEGNMNTEAFF.